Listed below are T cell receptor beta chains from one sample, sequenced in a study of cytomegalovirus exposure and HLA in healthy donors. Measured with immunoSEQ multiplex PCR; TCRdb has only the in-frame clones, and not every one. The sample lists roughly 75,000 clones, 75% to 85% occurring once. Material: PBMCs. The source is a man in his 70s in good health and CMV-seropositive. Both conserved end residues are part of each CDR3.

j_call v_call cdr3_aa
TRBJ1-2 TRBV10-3 CAISESRGGGYTF
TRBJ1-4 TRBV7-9 CASSLGGSEKLFF
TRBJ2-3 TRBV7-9 CASSVSGLAVDTQYF
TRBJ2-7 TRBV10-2 CASRTSDGTVYEQYF
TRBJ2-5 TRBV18 CASSSSSGTGETQYF
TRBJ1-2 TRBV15 CATSRTGGGGDGYTF
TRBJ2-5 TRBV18 CASSPADQETQYF
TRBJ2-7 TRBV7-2 CASSSRGLAMSGEQYF
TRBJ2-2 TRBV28 CASIGGRAFGELFF
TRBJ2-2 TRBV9 CASSPHSGLAANTGELFF
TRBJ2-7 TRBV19 CASSSRTGGTYEQYF
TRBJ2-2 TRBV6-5 CASRTQGGRELFF
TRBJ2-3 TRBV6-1 CASPNRGWTDTQYF
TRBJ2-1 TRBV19 CASSTGRLAGGEQFF
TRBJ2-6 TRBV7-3 CASSSRSGAGANVLTF
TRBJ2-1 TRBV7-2 CASSLRTSSSEQFF
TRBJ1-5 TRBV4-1 CASSQQGSNQPQHF
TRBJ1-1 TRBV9 CASSPGSRKAGTEAFF
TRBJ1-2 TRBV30 CAWIGTGGLGYTF
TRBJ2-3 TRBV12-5 CASGLVLWTSGGSTDTQYF
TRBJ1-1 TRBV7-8 CATLEVGGTEAFF
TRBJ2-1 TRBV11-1 CASSLGPGSGWNEQFF
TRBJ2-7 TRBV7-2 CASSWDSITYEQYF
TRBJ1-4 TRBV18 CASSPPGPPAQKLFF
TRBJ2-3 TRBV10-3 CAISAGTSFTDTQYF
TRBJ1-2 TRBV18 CASSRPGTGIYGYTF
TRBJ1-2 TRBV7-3 CASSLGQGPNYGYTF
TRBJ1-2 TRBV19 CASSSVTQGAPGYTF
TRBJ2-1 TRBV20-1 CSATFYNEQFF
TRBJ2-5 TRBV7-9 CASRTTGLGETQYF
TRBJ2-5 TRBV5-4 CASSYGGAGKTQYF
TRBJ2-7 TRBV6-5 CASSYSRGYEQYF
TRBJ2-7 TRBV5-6 CASSLGGHYEQYF
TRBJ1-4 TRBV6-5 CASSRTGDEKLFF
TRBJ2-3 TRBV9 CASSVSGLTGDTQYF
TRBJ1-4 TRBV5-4 CASSLRARRNEKLFF
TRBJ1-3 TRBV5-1 CASSGGGTEFSGNTIYF
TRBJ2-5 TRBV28 CASTSGRGGETQYF
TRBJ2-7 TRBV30 CAFNDRSYEQYF
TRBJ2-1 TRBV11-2 CASSLRGTGGNEQFF
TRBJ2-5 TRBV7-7 CASSRYRVREKTQYF
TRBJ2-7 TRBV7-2 CASTRAAGGLYEQYF
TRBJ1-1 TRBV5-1 CASSPEPGGRTEAFF
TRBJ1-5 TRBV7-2 CASSRQGDQPQHF
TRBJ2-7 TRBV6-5 CASSNGQGAVYEQYF
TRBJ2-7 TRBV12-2 CASRFRQTEYEQYF
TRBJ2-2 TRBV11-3 CASSLSGDTGELFF
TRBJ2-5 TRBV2 CASMREGQETQYF
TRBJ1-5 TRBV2 CASSEDRGSNQPQHF
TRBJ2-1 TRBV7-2 CASSPKGGREPWNEQFF
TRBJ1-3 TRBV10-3 CAISEGTGSLNTIYF
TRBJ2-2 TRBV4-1 CASSLPGTGVTGELFF
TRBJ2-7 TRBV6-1 CASSEAQITNEQYF
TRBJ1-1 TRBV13 CASSLTFSTEAFF
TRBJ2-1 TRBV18 CASSLLPTSGGSNEQFF
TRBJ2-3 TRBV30 CAWRGSGGTQYF
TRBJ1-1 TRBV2 CASSAETGVQAFF
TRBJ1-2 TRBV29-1 CSVPLQGYYGYTF
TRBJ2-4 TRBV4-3 CASSQQTREVNIQYF
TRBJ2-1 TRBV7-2 CASSLVAGDPNEQFF